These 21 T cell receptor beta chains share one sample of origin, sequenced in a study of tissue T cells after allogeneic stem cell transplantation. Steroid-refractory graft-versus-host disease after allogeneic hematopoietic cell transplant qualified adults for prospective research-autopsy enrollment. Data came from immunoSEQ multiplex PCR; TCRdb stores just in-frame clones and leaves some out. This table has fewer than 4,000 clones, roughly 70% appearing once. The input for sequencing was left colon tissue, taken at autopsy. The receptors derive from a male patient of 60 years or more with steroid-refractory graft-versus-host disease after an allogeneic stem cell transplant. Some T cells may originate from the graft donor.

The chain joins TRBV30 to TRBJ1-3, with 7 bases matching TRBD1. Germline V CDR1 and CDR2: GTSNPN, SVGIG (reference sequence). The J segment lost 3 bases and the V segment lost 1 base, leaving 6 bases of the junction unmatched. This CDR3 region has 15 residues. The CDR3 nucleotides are TGTGCCTGGAGTGGAGGAGGGGGCTTTGGAAACACCATATATTTT. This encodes CAWSGGGGFGNTIYF. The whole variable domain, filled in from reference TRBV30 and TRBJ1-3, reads SQTIHQWPATLVQPVGSPLSLECTVEGTSNPNLYWYRQAAGRGLQLLFYSVGIGQISSEVPQNLSASRPQDRQFILSSKKLLLSDSGFYLCAWSGGGGFGNTIYFGEGSWLTVV.

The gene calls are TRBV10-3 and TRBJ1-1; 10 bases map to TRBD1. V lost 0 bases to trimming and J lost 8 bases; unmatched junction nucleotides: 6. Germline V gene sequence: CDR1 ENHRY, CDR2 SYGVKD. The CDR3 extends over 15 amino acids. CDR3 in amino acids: CAISESGTGAQEAFF. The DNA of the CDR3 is TGTGCCATCAGTGAGTCAGGGACAGGGGCACAGGAAGCTTTCTTT.

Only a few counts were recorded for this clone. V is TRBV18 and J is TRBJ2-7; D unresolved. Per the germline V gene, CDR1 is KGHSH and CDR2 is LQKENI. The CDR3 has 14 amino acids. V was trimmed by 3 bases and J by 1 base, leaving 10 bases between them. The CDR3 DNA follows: TGTGCCAGCTCACCTAGGACGGATTCCTACGAGCAGTACTTC. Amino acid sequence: CASSPRTDSYEQYF.

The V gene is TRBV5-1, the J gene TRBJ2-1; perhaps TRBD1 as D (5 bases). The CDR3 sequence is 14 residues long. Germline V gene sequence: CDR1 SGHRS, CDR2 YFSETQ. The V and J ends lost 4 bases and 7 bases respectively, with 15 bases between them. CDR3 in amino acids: CASSPHQGLNEQFF. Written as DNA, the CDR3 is TGCGCCAGCAGCCCACATCAGGGTTTGAATGAGCAGTTCTTC.

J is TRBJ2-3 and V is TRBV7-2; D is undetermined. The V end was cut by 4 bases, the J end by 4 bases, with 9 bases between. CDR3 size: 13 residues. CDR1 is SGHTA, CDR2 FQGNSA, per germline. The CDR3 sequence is CASSSYQADTQYF. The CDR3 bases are TGTGCCAGCAGCTCTTACCAAGCAGATACGCAGTATTTT.

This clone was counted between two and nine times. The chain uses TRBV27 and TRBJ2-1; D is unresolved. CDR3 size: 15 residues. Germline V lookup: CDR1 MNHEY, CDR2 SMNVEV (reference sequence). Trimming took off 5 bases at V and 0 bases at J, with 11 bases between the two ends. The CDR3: CASSKVTSSYNEQFF. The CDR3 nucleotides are TGTGCCAGCAGTAAAGTTACGAGCTCCTACAATGAGCAGTTCTTC.

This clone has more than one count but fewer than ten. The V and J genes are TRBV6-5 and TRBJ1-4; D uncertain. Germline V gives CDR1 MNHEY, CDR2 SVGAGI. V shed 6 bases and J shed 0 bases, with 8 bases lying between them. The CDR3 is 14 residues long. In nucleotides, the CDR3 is TGTGCCAGCAGCGCAGGAGCAACTAATGAAAAACTGTTTTTT. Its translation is CASSAGATNEKLFF.

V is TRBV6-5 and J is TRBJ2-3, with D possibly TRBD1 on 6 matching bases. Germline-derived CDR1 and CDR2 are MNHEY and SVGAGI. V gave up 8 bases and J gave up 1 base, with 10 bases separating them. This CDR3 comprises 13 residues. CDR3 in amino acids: CASEGDGTDTQYF. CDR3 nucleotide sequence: TGTGCCAGCGAGGGGGACGGCACAGATACGCAGTATTTT.

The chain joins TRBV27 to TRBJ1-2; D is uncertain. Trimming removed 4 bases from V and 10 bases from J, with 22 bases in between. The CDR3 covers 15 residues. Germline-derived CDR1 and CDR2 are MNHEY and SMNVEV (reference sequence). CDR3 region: CASSSGQTIMVDYTF. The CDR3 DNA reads TGTGCCAGCAGTTCAGGCCAGACGATTATGGTTGACTACACCTTC.

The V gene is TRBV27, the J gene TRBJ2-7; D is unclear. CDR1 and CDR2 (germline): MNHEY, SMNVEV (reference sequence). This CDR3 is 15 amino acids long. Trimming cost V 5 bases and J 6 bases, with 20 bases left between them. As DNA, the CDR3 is TGTGCCAGCAGTCTCATGGCTAGTGGTTCTGCCGAGCAGTACTTC. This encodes CASSLMASGSAEQYF.

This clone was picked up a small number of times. The DNA of the CDR3 is TGCGCCAGCAGCCATGGCTTTACTAACTATGGCTACACCTTC. Protein product: CASSHGFTNYGYTF. The V and J genes are TRBV4-1 and TRBJ1-2; D not resolved. The length of the CDR3 is 14 residues. The V end lost 3 bases, the J end lost 0 bases, and 8 bases lay between the germline ends. The germline V gene encodes CDR1 MGHRA and CDR2 YSYEKL.

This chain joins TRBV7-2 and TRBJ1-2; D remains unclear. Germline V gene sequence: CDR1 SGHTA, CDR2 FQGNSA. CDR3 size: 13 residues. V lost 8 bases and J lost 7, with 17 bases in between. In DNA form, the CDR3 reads TGTGCCAGCCGTCCCCCAAGTGAGGGTGGCTACACCTTC. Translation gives CASRPPSEGGYTF.

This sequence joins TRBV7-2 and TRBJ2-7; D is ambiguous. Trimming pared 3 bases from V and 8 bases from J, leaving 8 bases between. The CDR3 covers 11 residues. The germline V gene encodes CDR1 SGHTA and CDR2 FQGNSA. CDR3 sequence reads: CASSLSRQQYF. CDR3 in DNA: TGTGCCAGCAGCTTGAGCCGGCAGCAGTACTTC.

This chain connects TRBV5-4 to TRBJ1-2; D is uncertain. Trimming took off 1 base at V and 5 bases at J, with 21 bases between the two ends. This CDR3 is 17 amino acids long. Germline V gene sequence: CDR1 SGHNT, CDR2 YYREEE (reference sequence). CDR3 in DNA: TGTGCCAGCAGCTTGTATAGAGGCCTATGGGATCGTTATGGCTACACCTTC. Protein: CASSLYRGLWDRYGYTF.

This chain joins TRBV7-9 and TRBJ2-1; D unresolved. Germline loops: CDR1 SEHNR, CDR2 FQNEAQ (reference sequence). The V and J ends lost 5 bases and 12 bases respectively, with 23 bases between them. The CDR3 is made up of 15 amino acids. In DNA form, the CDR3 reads TGTGCCAGCAGCACCCAATATGTCGGGTCCTTTGTGCAGTTCTTC. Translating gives CASSTQYVGSFVQFF.

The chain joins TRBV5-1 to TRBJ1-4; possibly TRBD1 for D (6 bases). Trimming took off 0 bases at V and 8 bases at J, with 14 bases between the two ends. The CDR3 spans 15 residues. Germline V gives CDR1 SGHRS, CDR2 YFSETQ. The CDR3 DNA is TGCGCCAGCAGCTTGGAAGGGGGAGGAGAAGAAAAACTGTTTTTT. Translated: CASSLEGGGEEKLFF.

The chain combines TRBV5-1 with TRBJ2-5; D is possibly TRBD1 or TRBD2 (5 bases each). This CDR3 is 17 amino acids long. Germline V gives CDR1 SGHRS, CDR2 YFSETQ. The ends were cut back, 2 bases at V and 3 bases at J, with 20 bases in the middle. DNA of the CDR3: TGCGCCAGCAGCTTTGGGGCGAGGACTGGCAAGAAAGAGACCCAGTACTTC. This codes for CASSFGARTGKKETQYF. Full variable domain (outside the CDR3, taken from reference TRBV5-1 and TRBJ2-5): KAGVTQTPRYLIKTRGQQVTLSCSPISGHRSVSWYQQTPGQGLQFLFEYFSETQRNKGNFPGRFSGRQFSNSRSEMNVSTLELGDSALYLCASSFGARTGKKETQYFGPGTRLLVL.

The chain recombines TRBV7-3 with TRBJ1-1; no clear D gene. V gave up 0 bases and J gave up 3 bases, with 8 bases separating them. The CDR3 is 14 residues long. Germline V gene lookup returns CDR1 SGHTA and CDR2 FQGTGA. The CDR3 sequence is CASSLTVTHTEAFF. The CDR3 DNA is TGTGCCAGCAGCTTAACCGTGACTCACACTGAAGCTTTCTTT.

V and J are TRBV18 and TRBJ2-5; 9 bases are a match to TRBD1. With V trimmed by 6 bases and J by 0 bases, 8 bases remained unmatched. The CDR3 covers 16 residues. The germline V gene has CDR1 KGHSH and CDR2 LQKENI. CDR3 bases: TGTGCCAGCTCCCAAGCCGGGACAGGGAACCAAGAGACCCAGTACTTC. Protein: CASSQAGTGNQETQYF.

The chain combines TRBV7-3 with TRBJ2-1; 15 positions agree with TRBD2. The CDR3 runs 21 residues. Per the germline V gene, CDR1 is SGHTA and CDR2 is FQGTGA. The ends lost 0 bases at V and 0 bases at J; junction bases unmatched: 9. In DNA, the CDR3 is TGTGCCAGCAGCTTAACCGGGACTAGCGGGGGGCCCGTAAGCTCCTACAATGAGCAGTTCTTC. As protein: CASSLTGTSGGPVSSYNEQFF.

The CDR3 sequence: CASSEQTASYEQYF. The DNA for the CDR3 is TGTGCCAGCAGTGAACAAACAGCCTCCTACGAGCAGTACTTC. The chain links TRBV2 to TRBJ2-7; no definite D call. The CDR3 is 14 residues long. The V end lost 2 bases, the J end lost 0 bases, and 8 bases lay between the germline ends. Per the germline V gene, CDR1 is SNHLY and CDR2 is FYNNEI.